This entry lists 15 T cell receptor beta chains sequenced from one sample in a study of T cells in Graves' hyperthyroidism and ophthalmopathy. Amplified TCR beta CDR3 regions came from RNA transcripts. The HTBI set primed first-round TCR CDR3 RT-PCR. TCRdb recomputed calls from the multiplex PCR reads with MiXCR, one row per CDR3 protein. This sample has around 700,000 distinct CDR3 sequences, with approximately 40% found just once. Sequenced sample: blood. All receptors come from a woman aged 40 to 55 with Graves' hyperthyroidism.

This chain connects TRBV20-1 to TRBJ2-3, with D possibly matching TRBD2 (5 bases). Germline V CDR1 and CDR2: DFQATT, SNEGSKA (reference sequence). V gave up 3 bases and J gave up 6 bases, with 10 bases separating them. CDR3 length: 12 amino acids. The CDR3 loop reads CSASASPDTQYF. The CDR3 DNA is TGCAGTGCTAGCGCTAGCCCCGATACGCAGTATTTT.

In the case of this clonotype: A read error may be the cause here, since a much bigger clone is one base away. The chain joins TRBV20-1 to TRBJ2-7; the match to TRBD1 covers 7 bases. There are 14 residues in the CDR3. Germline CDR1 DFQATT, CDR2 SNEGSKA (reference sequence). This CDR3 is CSAPRTGSTYEQHF. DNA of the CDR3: TGCAGTGCCCCTAGGACAGGCTCGACCTACGAGCAGCACTTC.

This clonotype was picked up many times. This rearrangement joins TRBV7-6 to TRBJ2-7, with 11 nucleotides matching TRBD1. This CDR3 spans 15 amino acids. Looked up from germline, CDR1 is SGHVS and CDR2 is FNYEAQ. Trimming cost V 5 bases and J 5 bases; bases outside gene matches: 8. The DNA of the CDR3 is TGTGCCAGCAGCCCAGTCCGGACAGGGGGCCACGAGCAGTACTTC. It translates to CASSPVRTGGHEQYF.

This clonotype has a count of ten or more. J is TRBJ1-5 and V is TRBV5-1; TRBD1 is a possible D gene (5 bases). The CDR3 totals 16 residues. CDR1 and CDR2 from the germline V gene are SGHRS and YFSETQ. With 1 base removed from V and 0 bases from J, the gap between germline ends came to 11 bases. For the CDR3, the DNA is TGCGCCAGCAGCTTGCAGGGTCTGGGTAGCAATCAGCCCCAGCATTTT. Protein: CASSLQGLGSNQPQHF. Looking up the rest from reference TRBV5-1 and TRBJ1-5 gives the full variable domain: KAGVTQTPRYLIKTRGQQVTLSCSPISGHRSVSWYQQTPGQGLQFLFEYFSETQRNKGNFPGRFSGRQFSNSRSEMNVSTLELGDSALYLCASSLQGLGSNQPQHFGDGTRLSIL.

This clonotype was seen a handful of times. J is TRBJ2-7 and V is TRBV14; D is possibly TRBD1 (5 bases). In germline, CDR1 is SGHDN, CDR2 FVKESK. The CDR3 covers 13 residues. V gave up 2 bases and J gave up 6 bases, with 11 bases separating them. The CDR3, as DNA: TGTGCCAGCAGCCAACTGACAGTCTCCGAGCAGTACTTC. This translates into CASSQLTVSEQYF.

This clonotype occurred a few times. CDR3 amino acids: CASSLVGLSYGYTF. CDR3 nucleotide sequence: TGTGCCAGCAGCTTAGTCGGCTTGAGCTATGGCTACACCTTC. The J gene is TRBJ1-2, the V gene TRBV7-9; no reliable D call. CDR3 size: 14 residues. The V gene lost 1 base and the J gene lost 4 bases, with 10 bases spanning the gap. In germline, CDR1 is SEHNR, CDR2 FQNEAQ (reference sequence).

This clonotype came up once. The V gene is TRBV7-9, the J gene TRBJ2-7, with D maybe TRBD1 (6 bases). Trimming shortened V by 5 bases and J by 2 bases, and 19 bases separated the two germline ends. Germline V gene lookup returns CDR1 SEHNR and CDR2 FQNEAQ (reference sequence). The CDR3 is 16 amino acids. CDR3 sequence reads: CASSRGSDSLTYEQYF. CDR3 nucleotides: TGTGCCAGCAGCCGGGGCTCGGACAGTCTTACCTACGAGCAGTACTTC.

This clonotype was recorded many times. This CDR3 reads CSVSNDWGDEKLFF. The CDR3 region has the DNA TGCAGCGTCTCTAACGACTGGGGGGATGAAAAACTGTTTTTT. This rearrangement joins TRBV29-1 to TRBJ1-4; D might be TRBD1 (5 bases). V was cut by 6 bases and J by 6 bases, with 17 bases left in between. This CDR3 is 14 amino acids long. Germline V gives CDR1 SQVTM, CDR2 ANQGSEA.

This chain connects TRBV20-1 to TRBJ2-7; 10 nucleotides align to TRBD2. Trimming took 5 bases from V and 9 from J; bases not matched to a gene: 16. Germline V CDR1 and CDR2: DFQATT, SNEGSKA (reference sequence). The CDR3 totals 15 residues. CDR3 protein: CSAPRVTSGDRVQYF. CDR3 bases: TGCAGTGCTCCCCGAGTTACTAGCGGGGACCGGGTGCAGTACTTC.

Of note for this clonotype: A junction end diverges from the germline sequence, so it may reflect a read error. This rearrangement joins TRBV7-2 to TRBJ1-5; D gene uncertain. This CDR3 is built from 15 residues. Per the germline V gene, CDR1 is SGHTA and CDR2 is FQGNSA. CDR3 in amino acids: CASSQEAGSNQPQHF. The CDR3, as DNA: TGCGCCAGCAGCCAAGAGGCGGGTTCTAATCAGCCCCAGCATTTT.

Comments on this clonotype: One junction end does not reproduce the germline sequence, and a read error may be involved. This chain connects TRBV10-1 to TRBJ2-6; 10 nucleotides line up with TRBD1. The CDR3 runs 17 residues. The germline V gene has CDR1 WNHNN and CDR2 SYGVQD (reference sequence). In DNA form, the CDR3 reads TGTGCCAGCAGGGCGACAGGGGGCCCCAGGAGGGCCAACGTCCTGACTTTC. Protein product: CASRATGGPRRANVLTF.

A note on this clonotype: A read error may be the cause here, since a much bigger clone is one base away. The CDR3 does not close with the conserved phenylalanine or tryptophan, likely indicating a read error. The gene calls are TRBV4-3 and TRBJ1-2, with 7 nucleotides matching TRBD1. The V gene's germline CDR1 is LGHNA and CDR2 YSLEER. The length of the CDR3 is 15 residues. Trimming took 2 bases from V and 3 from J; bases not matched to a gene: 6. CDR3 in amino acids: CASSQPGQDDYGYTL. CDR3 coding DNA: TGCGCCAGCAGCCAACCCGGACAGGACGACTATGGCTACACCCTC.

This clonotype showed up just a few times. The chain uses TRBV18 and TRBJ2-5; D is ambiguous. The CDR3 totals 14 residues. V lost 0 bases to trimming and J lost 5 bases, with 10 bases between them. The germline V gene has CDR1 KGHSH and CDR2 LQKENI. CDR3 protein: CASSPPTRTETQYF. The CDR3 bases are TGTGCCAGCTCACCACCAACCAGGACCGAGACCCAGTACTTC.

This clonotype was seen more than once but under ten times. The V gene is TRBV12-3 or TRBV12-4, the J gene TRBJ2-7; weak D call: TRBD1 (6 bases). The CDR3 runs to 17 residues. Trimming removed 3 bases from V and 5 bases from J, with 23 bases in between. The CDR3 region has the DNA TGTGCCAGCAGTTTTAATCGAAGACAGGAAGGTCGCAACGAGCAGTACTTC. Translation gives CASSFNRRQEGRNEQYF.

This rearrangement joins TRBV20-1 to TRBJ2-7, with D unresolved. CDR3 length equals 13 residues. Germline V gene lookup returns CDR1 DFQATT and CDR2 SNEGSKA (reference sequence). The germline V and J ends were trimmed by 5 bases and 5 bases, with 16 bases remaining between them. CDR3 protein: CSAPSWPGNEQYF. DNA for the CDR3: TGCAGTGCTCCCTCGTGGCCGGGCAACGAGCAGTACTTC.